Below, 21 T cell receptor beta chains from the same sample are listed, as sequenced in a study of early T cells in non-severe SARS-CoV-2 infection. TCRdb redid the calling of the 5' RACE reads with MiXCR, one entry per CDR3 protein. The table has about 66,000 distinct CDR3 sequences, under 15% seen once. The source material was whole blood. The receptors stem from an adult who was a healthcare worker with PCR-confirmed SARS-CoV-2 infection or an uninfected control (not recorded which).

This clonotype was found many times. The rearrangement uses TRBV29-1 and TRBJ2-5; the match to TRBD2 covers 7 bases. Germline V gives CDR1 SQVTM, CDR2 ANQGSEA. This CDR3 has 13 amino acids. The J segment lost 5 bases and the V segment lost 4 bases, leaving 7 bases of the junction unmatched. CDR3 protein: CSVVRGGRETQYF. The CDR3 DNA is TGCAGCGTTGTGAGGGGAGGGCGGGAGACCCAGTACTTC.

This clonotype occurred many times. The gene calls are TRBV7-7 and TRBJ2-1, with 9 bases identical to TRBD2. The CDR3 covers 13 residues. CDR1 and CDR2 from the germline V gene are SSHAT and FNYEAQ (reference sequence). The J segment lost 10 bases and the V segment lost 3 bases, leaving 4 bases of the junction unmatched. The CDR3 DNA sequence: TGTGCCAGCAGCTTGGGGCTAGCGGGAGAGCAGTTCTTC. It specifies CASSLGLAGEQFF. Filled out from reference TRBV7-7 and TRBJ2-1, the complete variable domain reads GAGVSQSPRYKVTKRGQDVTLRCDPISSHATLYWYQQALGQGPEFLTYFNYEAQPDKSGLPSDRFSAERPEGSISTLTIQRTEQRDSAMYRCASSLGLAGEQFFGPGTRLTVL.

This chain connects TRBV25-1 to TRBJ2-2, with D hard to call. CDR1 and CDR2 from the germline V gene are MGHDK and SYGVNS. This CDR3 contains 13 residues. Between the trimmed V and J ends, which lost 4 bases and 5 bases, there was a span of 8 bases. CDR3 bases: TGTGCCAGCAGTGTTGTAACGACCGGGGAGCTGTTTTTT. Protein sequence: CASSVVTTGELFF.

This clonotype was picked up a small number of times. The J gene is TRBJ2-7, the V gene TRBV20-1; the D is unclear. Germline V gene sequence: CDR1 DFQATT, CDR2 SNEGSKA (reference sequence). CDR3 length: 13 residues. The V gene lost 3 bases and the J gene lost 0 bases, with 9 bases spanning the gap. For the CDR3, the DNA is TGCAGTGCTAGCGACGATCCCTCCTACGAGCAGTACTTC. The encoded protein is CSASDDPSYEQYF.

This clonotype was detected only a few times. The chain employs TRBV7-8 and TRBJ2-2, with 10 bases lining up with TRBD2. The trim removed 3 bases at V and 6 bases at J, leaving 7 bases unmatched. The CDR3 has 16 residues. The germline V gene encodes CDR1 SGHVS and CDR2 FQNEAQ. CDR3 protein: CASSFLAGVRAGELFF. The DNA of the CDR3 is TGTGCCAGCAGCTTCCTAGCGGGAGTGAGAGCCGGGGAGCTGTTTTTT.

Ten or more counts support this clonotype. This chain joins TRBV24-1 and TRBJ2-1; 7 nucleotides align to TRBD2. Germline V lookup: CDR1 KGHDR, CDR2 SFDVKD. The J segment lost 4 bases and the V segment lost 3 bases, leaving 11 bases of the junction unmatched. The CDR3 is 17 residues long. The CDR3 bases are TGTGCCACCAGTGATAGAGGTGGTGGGAGGGCATACAATGAGCAGTTCTTC. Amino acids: CATSDRGGGRAYNEQFF.

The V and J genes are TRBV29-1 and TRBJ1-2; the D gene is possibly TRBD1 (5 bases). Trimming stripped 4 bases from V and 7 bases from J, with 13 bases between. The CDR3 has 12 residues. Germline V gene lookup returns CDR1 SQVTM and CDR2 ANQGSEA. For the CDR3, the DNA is TGCAGCGTTGGGGACCTAGGGGCTGGCTACACCTTC. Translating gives CSVGDLGAGYTF. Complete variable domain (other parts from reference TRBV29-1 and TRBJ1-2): SAVISQKPSRDICQRGTSLTIQCQVDSQVTMMFWYRQQPGQSLTLIATANQGSEATYESGFVIDKFPISRPNLTFSTLTVSNMSPEDSSIYLCSVGDLGAGYTFGSGTRLTVV.

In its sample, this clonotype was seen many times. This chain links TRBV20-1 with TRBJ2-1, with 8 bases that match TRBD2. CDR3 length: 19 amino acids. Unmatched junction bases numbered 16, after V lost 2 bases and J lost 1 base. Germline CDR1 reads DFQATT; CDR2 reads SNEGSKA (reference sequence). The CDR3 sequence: CSARPNPGGMPGSYNEQFF. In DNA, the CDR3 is TGCAGTGCTAGACCGAATCCGGGAGGGATGCCTGGTTCCTACAATGAGCAGTTCTTC.

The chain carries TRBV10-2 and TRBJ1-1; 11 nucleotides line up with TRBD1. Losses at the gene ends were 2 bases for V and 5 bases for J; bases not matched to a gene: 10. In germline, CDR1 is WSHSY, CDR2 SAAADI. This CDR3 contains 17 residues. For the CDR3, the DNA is TGCGCCAGCAGTGAGCCAAGGACAGGGGGCAGTGGAACTGAAGCTTTCTTT. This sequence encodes CASSEPRTGGSGTEAFF.

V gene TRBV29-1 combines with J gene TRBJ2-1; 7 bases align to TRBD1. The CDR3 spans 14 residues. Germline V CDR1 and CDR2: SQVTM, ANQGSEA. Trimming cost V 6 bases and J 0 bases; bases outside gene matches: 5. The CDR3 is CSVSRQGSYNEQFF. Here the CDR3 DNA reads TGCAGCGTCTCCCGACAGGGCTCCTACAATGAGCAGTTCTTC.

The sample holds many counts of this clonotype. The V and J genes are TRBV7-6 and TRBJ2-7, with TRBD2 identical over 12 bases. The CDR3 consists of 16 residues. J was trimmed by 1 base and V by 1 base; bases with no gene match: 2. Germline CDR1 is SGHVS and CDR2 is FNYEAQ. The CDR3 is CASSLGGTSGSYEQYF. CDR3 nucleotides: TGTGCCAGCAGCTTAGGGGGGACTAGCGGGTCCTACGAGCAGTACTTC.

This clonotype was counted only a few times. This chain's CDR3 is CASSQSGSGRGNEQFF. CDR3 DNA sequence: TGTGCCAGCAGCCAATCCGGTAGCGGGCGGGGGAATGAGCAGTTCTTC. The chain has TRBV4-2 and TRBJ2-1, with TRBD2 identical over 7 bases. CDR1 and CDR2 (germline): LGHNA, YNFKEQ. This CDR3 is built from 16 residues. After removal of 2 bases from V and 7 bases from J, the junction contained 11 bases not matched to a gene.

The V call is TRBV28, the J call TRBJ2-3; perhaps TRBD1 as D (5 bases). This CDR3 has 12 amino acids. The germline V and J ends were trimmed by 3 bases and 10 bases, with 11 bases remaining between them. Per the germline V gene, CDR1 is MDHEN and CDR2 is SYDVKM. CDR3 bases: TGTGCCAGCAGTTTGAGCAGGGTCGCGCAGTATTTT. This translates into CASSLSRVAQYF. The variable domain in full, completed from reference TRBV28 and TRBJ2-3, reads DVKVTQSSRYLVKRTGEKVFLECVQDMDHENMFWYRQDPGLGLRLIYFSYDVKMKEKGDIPEGYSVSREKKERFSLILESASTNQTSMYLCASSLSRVAQYFGPGTRLTVL.

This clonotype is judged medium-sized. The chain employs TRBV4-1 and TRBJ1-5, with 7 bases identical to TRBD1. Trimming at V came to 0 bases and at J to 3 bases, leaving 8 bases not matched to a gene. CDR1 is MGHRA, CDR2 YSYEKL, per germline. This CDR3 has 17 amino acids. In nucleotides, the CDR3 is TGCGCCAGCAGCCAAGATGCGGGACAGAACCCCAATCAGCCCCAGCATTTT. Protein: CASSQDAGQNPNQPQHF.

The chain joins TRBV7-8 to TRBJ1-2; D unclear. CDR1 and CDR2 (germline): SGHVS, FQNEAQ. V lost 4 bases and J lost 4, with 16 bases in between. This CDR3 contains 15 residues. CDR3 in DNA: TGTGCCAGCAGCTCAGAGACGGGCGCGACCTATGGCTACACCTTC. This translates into CASSSETGATYGYTF.

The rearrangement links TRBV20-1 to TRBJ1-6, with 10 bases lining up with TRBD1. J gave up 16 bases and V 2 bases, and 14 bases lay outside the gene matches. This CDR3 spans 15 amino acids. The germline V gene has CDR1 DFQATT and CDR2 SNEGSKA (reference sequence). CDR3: CSARPWDRGVQELHF. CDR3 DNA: TGCAGTGCTAGACCCTGGGACAGGGGAGTCCAGGAGCTCCACTTT.

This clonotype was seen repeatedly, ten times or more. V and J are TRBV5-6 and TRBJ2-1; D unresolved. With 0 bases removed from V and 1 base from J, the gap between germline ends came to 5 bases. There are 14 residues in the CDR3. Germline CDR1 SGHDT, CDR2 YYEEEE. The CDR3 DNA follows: TGTGCCAGCAGCTTGGCGGGTTCCTACAATGAGCAGTTCTTC. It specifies CASSLAGSYNEQFF.

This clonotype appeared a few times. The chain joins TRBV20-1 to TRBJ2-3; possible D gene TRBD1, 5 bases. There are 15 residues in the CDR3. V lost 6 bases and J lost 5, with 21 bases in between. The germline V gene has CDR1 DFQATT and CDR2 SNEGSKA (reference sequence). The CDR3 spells CSAPETQIRGDTQYF. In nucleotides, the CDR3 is TGCAGTGCCCCGGAAACTCAAATTAGGGGAGATACGCAGTATTTT.

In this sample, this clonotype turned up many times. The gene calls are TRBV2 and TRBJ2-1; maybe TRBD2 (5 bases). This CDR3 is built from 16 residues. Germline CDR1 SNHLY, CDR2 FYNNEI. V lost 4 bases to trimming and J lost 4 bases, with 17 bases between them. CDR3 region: CASSAGRSGGYNEQFF. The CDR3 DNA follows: TGTGCCAGCAGTGCAGGTAGGAGCGGAGGATACAATGAGCAGTTCTTC.

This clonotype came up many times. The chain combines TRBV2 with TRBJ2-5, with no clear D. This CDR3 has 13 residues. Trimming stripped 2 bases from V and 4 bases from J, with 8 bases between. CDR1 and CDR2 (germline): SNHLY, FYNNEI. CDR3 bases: TGTGCCAGCAGTGAAAGGAGAAGAGAGACCCAGTACTTC. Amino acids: CASSERRRETQYF. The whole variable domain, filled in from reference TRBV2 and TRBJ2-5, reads EPEVTQTPSHQVTQMGQEVILRCVPISNHLYFYWYRQILGQKVEFLVSFYNNEISEKSEIFDDQFSVERPDGSNFTLKIRSTKLEDSAMYFCASSERRRETQYFGPGTRLLVL.

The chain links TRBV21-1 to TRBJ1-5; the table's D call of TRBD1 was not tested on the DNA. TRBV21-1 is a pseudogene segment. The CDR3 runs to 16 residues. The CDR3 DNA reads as TGTGCCAGCAGAGGACAGGAGACGCATAGCAATCAGCCCCAGCATTTT. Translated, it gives CASRGQETHSNQPQHF.